This T cell receptor beta chain is from a study of technical replicates of blood from a handful of donors. Sequenced by immunoSEQ multiplex PCR; TCRdb stores in-frame clones only, minus some. The sample lists around 71,000 clones; roughly 92% were seen once. J was trimmed by 3 bases and V by 11 bases; bases with no gene match: 10. The length of the CDR3 is 15 residues. The germline V gene has CDR1 SGHAT and CDR2 FQNNGV. V usage is TRBV11-2 and J usage is TRBJ1-5; the match to TRBD1 covers 10 bases. This sequence originates from a human donor in good health. The sample was T cells isolated from PBMCs. The CDR3 coding sequence is TGTGCCCGCCCAGGGACAGGGGCTCACAATCAGCCCCAGCATTTT. Translated, it gives CARPGTGAHNQPQHF.